The sequence of this T cell receptor beta chain was determined in a study of cytomegalovirus exposure and HLA in healthy donors. General study points: Investigators reported 150 to 200 TCR beta chains as tied to cytomegalovirus.

PCR used 60 Vbeta primers and 13 Jbeta primers. Profiling relied on immunoSEQ multiplex PCR, and the TCRdb table lists in-frame clones only, not all of them. The repertoire holds about 140,000 clones, with over 75% as singletons. The CDR3 is made up of 14 amino acids. The V segment lost 5 bases and the J segment 8 bases; nucleotides outside the gene matches: 6. Germline V CDR1 and CDR2: KGHSH, LQKENI. A note on this clone: Its antigen is unidentified.

This receptor was obtained from a woman aged 45-59 years in good health and CMV-seropositive. Sequenced material: PBMCs. V and J are TRBV18 and TRBJ1-6; 7 nucleotides align to TRBD1. The CDR3 sequence: CASSSDRNYSPLHF. The CDR3 DNA sequence: TGTGCCAGCTCATCGGACAGGAATTATTCACCCCTCCACTTT.